This paragraph reports one TCR beta chain. Its target is not known. Researchers report immunoSEQ v3.0 was run at survey level. Sequenced by immunoSEQ multiplex PCR; TCRdb stores in-frame clones only, minus some. The sample holds tens of thousands of clones; around 80% are singletons and the top ten take under 8.5%. CDR3 length: 14 amino acids. V shed 8 bases and J shed 0 bases, with 14 bases lying between them. Germline assignment: CDR1 LNHDA and CDR2 SQIVND (reference sequence). The data belong to a study of long-term antiretroviral therapy in people with HIV. Study findings and constraints: The repertoire was dominated at all time points by clones expanded before ART. It was not possible to obtain data on ART adherence, viral resistance or therapy changes. It was observed that HIV repertoires exhibited narrower CDR3 length ranges than controls.

There were no participants with HIV treated outside the United States. The receptor was derived from a woman between 50 and 59 years old with HIV. The specimen was unsorted PBMCs, collected 2 years after starting antiretroviral therapy. The chain couples TRBV19 to TRBJ2-7; perhaps TRBD2 as D (6 bases). The CDR3 is CASRGTLSSYEQYF. DNA of the CDR3: TGTGCCAGTCGGGGGACTCTAAGCTCCTACGAGCAGTACTTC.